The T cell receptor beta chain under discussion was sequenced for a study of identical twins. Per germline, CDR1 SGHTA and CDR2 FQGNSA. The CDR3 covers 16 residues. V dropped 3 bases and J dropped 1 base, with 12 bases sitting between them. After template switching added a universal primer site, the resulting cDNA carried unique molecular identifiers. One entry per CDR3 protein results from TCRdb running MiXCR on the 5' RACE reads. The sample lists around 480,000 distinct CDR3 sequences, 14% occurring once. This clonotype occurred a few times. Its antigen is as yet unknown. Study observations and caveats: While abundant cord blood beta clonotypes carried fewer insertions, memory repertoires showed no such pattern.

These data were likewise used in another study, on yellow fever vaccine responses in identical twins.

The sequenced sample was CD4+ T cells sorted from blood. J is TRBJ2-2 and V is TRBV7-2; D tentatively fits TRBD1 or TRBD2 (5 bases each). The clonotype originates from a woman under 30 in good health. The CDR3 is CASSFSGGLNTGELFF. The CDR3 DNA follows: TGTGCCAGCAGCTTCTCTGGGGGATTGAACACCGGGGAGCTGTTTTTT.